Below, 28 T cell receptor beta chains from the same sample are listed, as sequenced in a study of CD8+CD57+ T cells in acquired aplastic anemia. All patients picked for sequencing had shown, by flow cytometry, an expansion of CD8+CD57+ cells. The use of genomic DNA as template underpinned the TCR beta VDJ and CDR3 profiling. One entry per CDR3 protein results from TCRdb running MiXCR on the reads. This sample has around 170,000 distinct CDR3 sequences, with approximately 50% found just once. The specimen was sorted CD4+, CD8+, or CD8+CD57+ T cells (not recorded which) from PBMCs. These receptors were collected from a human donor with aplastic anemia.

This clonotype was recorded once. The chain couples TRBV6-1 to TRBJ1-1; D is perhaps TRBD1 (6 bases). The V gene's germline CDR1 is MNHNS and CDR2 SASEGT. The V gene lost 4 bases and the J gene lost 3 bases, with 12 bases spanning the gap. This CDR3 is built from 14 residues. The CDR3 reads CASSARGGYTEAFF. As DNA, the CDR3 is TGTGCCAGCAGTGCCAGGGGTGGGTACACTGAAGCTTTCTTT.

This chain links TRBV2 with TRBJ1-3; no clear D. V lost 2 bases to trimming and J lost 4 bases, with 12 bases between them. The CDR3 is made up of 15 amino acids. Germline-derived CDR1 and CDR2 are SNHLY and FYNNEI. CDR3 DNA sequence: TGTGCCAGCAGTGAAACACAGACCGTCGGAAACACCATATATTTT. Translating gives CASSETQTVGNTIYF.

There are many counts of this clonotype. V gene TRBV12-3 or TRBV12-4 combines with J gene TRBJ2-4; perhaps TRBD2 as D (6 bases). Trimming removed 6 bases from V and 9 bases from J, with 18 bases in between. CDR3 size: 14 residues. CDR3 nucleotide sequence: TGTGCCAGCAGCCGAGGGGACTCCTCTTTCATTCAGTACTTC. Protein sequence: CASSRGDSSFIQYF.

This chain joins TRBV7-9 and TRBJ1-1, with D perhaps TRBD1 (6 bases). The CDR3 runs to 13 residues. Looked up from germline, CDR1 is SEHNR and CDR2 is FQNEAQ (reference sequence). The V and J ends lost 4 bases and 5 bases respectively, with 11 bases between them. CDR3 coding DNA: TGTGCCAGCAGCTCGAACACAGGGACTGAAGCTTTCTTT. Protein sequence: CASSSNTGTEAFF.

This clonotype has ten or more counts. This sequence joins TRBV2 and TRBJ2-1, with TRBD1 matching over 10 bases. This CDR3 is 15 amino acids long. V was clipped by 4 bases and J by 4 bases; unmatched bases: 4. Germline values: CDR1 SNHLY, CDR2 FYNNEI. CDR3 loop: CASSVGTGEYNEQFF. CDR3 bases: TGTGCCAGCAGTGTGGGGACAGGGGAGTACAATGAGCAGTTCTTC. Supplemented by reference TRBV2 and TRBJ2-1, the full variable domain reads EPEVTQTPSHQVTQMGQEVILRCVPISNHLYFYWYRQILGQKVEFLVSFYNNEISEKSEIFDDQFSVERPDGSNFTLKIRSTKLEDSAMYFCASSVGTGEYNEQFFGPGTRLTVL.

Remarks on this clonotype: A read error may explain this, as a much larger clone is one base away. This sequence joins TRBV9 and TRBJ2-5, with 7 positions matching TRBD2. The CDR3 has 14 residues. Germline V gene lookup returns CDR1 SGDLS and CDR2 YYNGEE. V was clipped by 3 bases and J by 5 bases; unmatched bases: 7. The CDR3 loop reads CASSARGVEETQYF. CDR3 bases: TGTGCCAGCAGCGCTCGGGGGGTAGAGGAGACCCAGTACTTC.

V usage is TRBV7-2 and J usage is TRBJ2-7, with D perhaps TRBD2 (5 bases). V lost 1 base and J 3 bases, leaving 13 bases between the germline ends. Germline lookup yields CDR1 SGHTA and CDR2 FQGNSA. The CDR3 runs 15 residues. Here the CDR3 reads CASSLGGGGLYEQYF. The CDR3 nucleotides are TGTGCCAGCAGCTTAGGAGGAGGCGGACTCTACGAGCAGTACTTC.

This clonotype was recorded many times. The rearrangement links TRBV5-1 to TRBJ1-1, with D hard to call. The CDR3 is made up of 15 amino acids. Germline assignment: CDR1 SGHRS and CDR2 YFSETQ. Trimming removed 3 bases at V and 3 bases at J, with 15 bases between. The CDR3 DNA sequence: TGCGCCAGCAGCTCCCAACCCGACCCCTACACTGAAGCTTTCTTT. Translated: CASSSQPDPYTEAFF.

This clonotype was seen at least ten times. This sequence joins TRBV7-6 and TRBJ2-5; 14 nucleotides agree with TRBD2. CDR3 length equals 16 residues. V shed 5 bases and J 5 bases; nucleotides not matched to a gene: 7. Per the germline V gene, CDR1 is SGHVS and CDR2 is FNYEAQ. The CDR3, as DNA: TGTGCCAGCAGCACGGGACTAGCGGGAGTTTTTGAGACCCAGTACTTC. Amino acid sequence: CASSTGLAGVFETQYF. Looking up the rest from reference TRBV7-6 and TRBJ2-5 gives the full variable domain: GAGVSQSPRYKVTKRGQDVALRCDPISGHVSLYWYRQALGQGPEFLTYFNYEAQQDKSGLPNDRFSAERPEGSISTLTIQRTEQRDSAMYRCASSTGLAGVFETQYFGPGTRLLVL.

The table lists this clonotype with a count of one. With a much larger clone just one base away, this may be a read error. The chain is built from TRBV11-2 and TRBJ2-3, with TRBD2 as a possible D gene (6 bases). This CDR3 is built from 15 residues. Germline CDR1 is SGHAT and CDR2 is FQNNGV. Deletions cut 5 bases from V and 8 bases from J, with 20 bases between. Written as DNA, the CDR3 is TGTGCCAGCAGCCACGGGACTCCACGGGCAGGTACGCAGTATTTT. Amino acids: CASSHGTPRAGTQYF. Full variable domain (outside the CDR3, taken from reference TRBV11-2 and TRBJ2-3): EAGVAQSPRYKIIEKRQSVAFWCNPISGHATLYWYQQILGQGPKLLIQFQNNGVVDDSQLPKDRFSAERLKGVDSTLKIQPAKLEDSAVYLCASSHGTPRAGTQYFGPGTRLTVL.

This clonotype showed up many times. The rearrangement uses TRBV24-1 and TRBJ2-1, with a weak D call TRBD2 (6 bases). Germline CDR1 KGHDR, CDR2 SFDVKD. V was cut by 0 bases and J by 8 bases, with 16 bases left in between. The CDR3 consists of 16 residues. CDR3 nucleotide sequence: TGTGCCACCAGTGATTTGAACAGGACCCGGAGGGATGAGCAGTTCTTC. Its translation: CATSDLNRTRRDEQFF.

The V gene is TRBV29-1, the J gene TRBJ2-1; D possibly matches TRBD1 or TRBD2 (5 bases each). The CDR3 spans 13 residues. Trimming removed 8 bases at V and 10 bases at J, with 21 bases between. Germline V lookup: CDR1 SQVTM, CDR2 ANQGSEA. The CDR3 sequence is CSTAGTLGGEQFF. The CDR3 DNA follows: TGCAGCACCGCCGGGACCCTGGGCGGCGAGCAGTTCTTC.

This clonotype was observed many times. This chain uses TRBV14 with TRBJ2-5, with D possibly being TRBD2 (5 bases). The CDR3 length is 16 residues. V was trimmed by 3 bases and J by 5 bases, leaving 19 bases between them. Germline V gene sequence: CDR1 SGHDN, CDR2 FVKESK. The CDR3 DNA reads TGTGCCAGCAGCCAGGCTAGGACTCTAAAGGTGGAGACCCAGTACTTC. Residues: CASSQARTLKVETQYF.

A note on this clonotype: An end of the junction differs from the germline gene, which may be a read error. The V and J genes are TRBV13 and TRBJ1-2; a weak D match, TRBD1 (5 bases). The CDR3 has 12 residues. CDR1 PRHDT and CDR2 FYEKMQ come from the germline V gene (reference sequence). CDR3 sequence reads: CASSIGVYGYTF. The CDR3 nucleotides read TGTGCCAGCAGCATAGGGGTCTATGGCTACACCTTC.

A word on this clonotype: The junction differs from germline at one of its ends, possibly a read error. The chain joins TRBV7-7 to TRBJ2-5; D gene unclear. The CDR3 extends over 12 amino acids. Germline V gives CDR1 SSHAT, CDR2 FNYEAQ (reference sequence). The CDR3 nucleotides read TGTGCTAGCAGCCTAAATGGAGAGACCCAGTACTTC. It yields the protein CASSLNGETQYF.

This chain connects TRBV12-3 or TRBV12-4 to TRBJ1-3; unclear D gene. The CDR3 sequence is 13 residues long. Trimming pared 5 bases from V and 8 bases from J, leaving 13 bases between. The CDR3 DNA sequence: TGTGCCAGCAGTATCCATGGGAGCGACACCATATATTTT. It translates to CASSIHGSDTIYF.

In this sample, this clonotype turned up many times. DNA of the CDR3: TGCGCCAGCAGCTGGAGAGGGCTAGCGGGAGGACCCACAGATACGCAGTATTTT. Its protein product is CASSWRGLAGGPTDTQYF. The chain recombines TRBV5-1 with TRBJ2-3; 11 bases match TRBD2. V was clipped by 3 bases and J by 2 bases; unmatched bases: 11. CDR1 SGHRS and CDR2 YFSETQ come from the germline V gene. CDR3 length: 18 residues. Together with reference TRBV5-1 and TRBJ2-3, the CDR3 gives the full variable domain: KAGVTQTPRYLIKTRGQQVTLSCSPISGHRSVSWYQQTPGQGLQFLFEYFSETQRNKGNFPGRFSGRQFSNSRSEMNVSTLELGDSALYLCASSWRGLAGGPTDTQYFGPGTRLTVL.

This clonotype was picked up many times. J is TRBJ2-3 and V is TRBV7-2; D gene ambiguous. V was clipped by 1 base and J by 6 bases, with 20 bases between them. CDR1 is SGHTA and CDR2 is FQGNSA in the germline V gene. This CDR3 region has 17 residues. CDR3 DNA sequence: TGTGCCAGCAGCTTAGTTGGGCAGTCCCAGTGGGTGGATACGCAGTATTTT. Amino acids: CASSLVGQSQWVDTQYF.

This clonotype was seen ten or more times. Written as DNA, the CDR3 is TGTGCCAGTACAACTACAGGACTTAGCAATCAGCCCCAGCATTTT. Translated, it gives CASTTTGLSNQPQHF. The rearrangement joins TRBV19 to TRBJ1-5; D may be TRBD1 (5 bases). Germline V lookup: CDR1 LNHDA, CDR2 SQIVND (reference sequence). This CDR3 spans 15 amino acids. Trimming left V 7 bases short and J 0 bases short, with 13 bases between.

This clonotype was detected ten times or more. The chain joins TRBV24-1 to TRBJ2-3, with D perhaps TRBD2 (6 bases). V was shortened by 4 bases and J by 8 bases, with 18 bases between the two germline ends. The CDR3 has 15 amino acids. Germline V gene data show CDR1 as KGHDR and CDR2 as SFDVKD. For the CDR3, the DNA is TGTGCCACCAGTGAGTTTCCAGGACTGGGAGGTACGCAGTATTTT. Translation: CATSEFPGLGGTQYF.

A single count supports this clonotype. It may be a read error: a sequence one base away is much more abundant. Without the conserved terminal phenylalanine or tryptophan, this CDR3 likely stems from a read error. The chain combines TRBV28 with TRBJ2-3; 8 positions match TRBD2. Trimming cost V 5 bases and J 9 bases; bases outside gene matches: 1. This CDR3 is built from 11 residues. CDR1 is MDHEN and CDR2 is SYDVKM in the germline V gene. CDR3 residues: CASSREGTQYV. Here the CDR3 DNA reads TGTGCCAGCAGTCGGGAGGGAACGCAGTATGTT.

The chain carries TRBV29-1 and TRBJ2-3; D might be TRBD1 (6 bases). The CDR3 spans 15 residues. Trimming left V 6 bases short and J 1 base short, with 17 bases between. Germline V gives CDR1 SQVTM, CDR2 ANQGSEA. The CDR3 reads CSVPPHRVGTDTQYF. The CDR3 DNA reads TGCAGCGTACCCCCCCACAGGGTCGGCACAGATACGCAGTATTTT.

The genes are TRBV11-2 and TRBJ2-3; 11 positions match TRBD2. CDR3 size: 15 residues. Germline V CDR1 and CDR2: SGHAT, FQNNGV. V was clipped by 4 bases and J by 4 bases; unmatched bases: 4. Here the CDR3 DNA reads TGTGCCAGCAGCTCCTTAGCGGGGGGGTCAGATACGCAGTATTTT. This encodes CASSSLAGGSDTQYF.

This clonotype has at least ten counts. V and J are TRBV7-9 and TRBJ1-1; D call uncertain. V was shortened by 6 bases and J by 2 bases, with 10 bases between the two germline ends. CDR3 length: 13 residues. The germline gives CDR1 SEHNR, CDR2 FQNEAQ (reference sequence). CDR3 coding DNA: TGTGCCAGCAGTCCAAGTCATAACACTGAAGCTTTCTTT. It is translated as CASSPSHNTEAFF.

This clonotype was detected only a few times. This rearrangement joins TRBV2 to TRBJ2-1, with 9 bases lining up with TRBD2. This CDR3 contains 14 residues. The germline V gene encodes CDR1 SNHLY and CDR2 FYNNEI. Trimming took 8 bases from V and 3 from J; bases not matched to a gene: 5. CDR3 sequence: CASPGAGGYNEQFF. In DNA, the CDR3 is TGTGCCAGCCCCGGAGCGGGGGGCTACAATGAGCAGTTCTTC.

The chain joins TRBV2 to TRBJ2-1, with TRBD1 as a possible D gene (5 bases). Germline V gene lookup returns CDR1 SNHLY and CDR2 FYNNEI. The CDR3 consists of 14 residues. V lost 3 bases and J 7 bases, leaving 13 bases between the germline ends. The CDR3: CASSEVYYRNEQFF. The DNA of the CDR3 is TGTGCCAGCAGTGAGGTTTACTACAGGAATGAGCAGTTCTTC.

This clonotype was recorded many times. The chain uses TRBV7-2 and TRBJ1-5; D uncertain. This CDR3 contains 13 residues. V was shortened by 5 bases and J by 1 base, with 6 bases between the two germline ends. The germline V gene encodes CDR1 SGHTA and CDR2 FQGNSA. CDR3 region: CASSVRSNQPQHF. CDR3 DNA: TGTGCCAGCAGCGTCCGGAGCAATCAGCCCCAGCATTTT.

The chain uses TRBV15 and TRBJ2-5; 9 bases match TRBD1. The CDR3 is 13 residues long. The V and J ends lost 8 bases and 2 bases, in that order; junction bases with no gene match: 3. Germline V lookup: CDR1 LNHNV, CDR2 YYDKDF (reference sequence). CDR3 region: CATGTGRQETQYF. DNA of the CDR3: TGTGCCACCGGGACAGGGAGGCAAGAGACCCAGTACTTC.